A selection of T cell receptor beta chains follows, all from one sample in a study of human T cells and chemical hapten exposure. TCRdb re-derived calls from the 5' RACE reads in MiXCR, one entry per CDR3 protein. This sample has 110,000 to 150,000 distinct CDR3 sequences, with roughly 4.1% found just once. The receptors were gathered from a female donor in good health. Both conserved end residues are part of each CDR3. Fields, in order: V gene, clone size, D gene, J gene, CDR3 DNA, CDR3 protein. A D gene is named only where the DNA matches it firmly. Not all rows give a size; the values are once, few, many and, for expanded clones, a class.

>TRBV28|many|-|TRBJ1-5
TGTGCCAGCAGTTTCCAGCCCCAGCATTTT
CASSFQPQHF
>TRBV7-9|few|-|TRBJ2-2
TGTGCCAGCAGCTTAGCTTCAGCGTTCACCGGGGAGCTGTTTTTT
CASSLASAFTGELFF
>TRBV5-1|few|TRBD1|TRBJ2-6
TGCGCCAGCAGCTTGGACAGGGGCTCTGGGGCCAACGTCCTGACTTTC
CASSLDRGSGANVLTF
>TRBV12-3/TRBV12-4|many|TRBD2|TRBJ2-7
TGTGCCAGCAGTTCCCAAAGACCAGGGACTAGCGGAGGTGAGCAGTACTTC
CASSSQRPGTSGGEQYF
>TRBV12-3/TRBV12-4|-|-|TRBJ1-5
TGTGCCAGCAGTTTACTGGCAGGCAATCAGCCCCAGCATTTT
CASSLLAGNQPQHF
>TRBV20-1|many|TRBD1|TRBJ2-5
TGCAGTGCTAGTCGGGGACAGAGCCAGGAGACCCAGTACTTC
CSASRGQSQETQYF
>TRBV5-6|many|-|TRBJ1-4
TGTGCCAGCAGCTTAAAGGGAAGTGAAAAACTGTTTTTT
CASSLKGSEKLFF
>TRBV7-2|many|TRBD2|TRBJ2-1
TGTGCCAGCAGCAATGGACTAGCGGGGGGTGAGCAGTTCTTC
CASSNGLAGGEQFF
>TRBV25-1|many|-|TRBJ1-2
TGTGCCAGCAGTGAACGAGGGGTCGATTATGGCTACACCTTC
CASSERGVDYGYTF
>TRBV24-1|many|-|TRBJ2-2
TGTGCCACCAGTGAGGCCGGGACTCCAACCGGGGAGCTGTTTTTT
CATSEAGTPTGELFF
>TRBV9|many|TRBD2|TRBJ2-7
TGTGCCAGCAGCCCCCGGGCGGCGGGGGGCCGGGGAGAGCAGTACTTC
CASSPRAAGGRGEQYF
>TRBV6-6|many|-|TRBJ2-7
TGTGCCAGCAGTTACTCCCAAGGCAACGAGCAGTACTTC
CASSYSQGNEQYF
>TRBV29-1|many|-|TRBJ1-5
TGCAGCGTCCGGGGGGACGGGGATCAGCCCCAGCATTTT
CSVRGDGDQPQHF
>TRBV6-6|many|-|TRBJ1-6
TGTGCCAGCAGCATTACCGAATATAATTCACCCCTCCACTTT
CASSITEYNSPLHF
>TRBV11-2|many|-|TRBJ1-6
TGTGCCAGCTCGGCTGGGGTCGGTTCAACCAGTTCACCCCTCCACTTT
CASSAGVGSTSSPLHF
>TRBV29-1|many|-|TRBJ1-1
TGCAGCGTTATAGGGGCTGGGGACACTGAAGCTTTCTTT
CSVIGAGDTEAFF
>TRBV6-2/TRBV6-3|many|-|TRBJ2-5
TGTGCCAGCAGTCGAAAAGAGACCCAGTACTTC
CASSRKETQYF
>TRBV9|-|-|TRBJ1-1
TGTGCCAGCAGCGTGCAGGGGTTTTCCTCTGAAGCTTTCTTC
CASSVQGFSSEAFF
>TRBV7-8|many|-|TRBJ2-3
TGTGCCAGCAGCCGGAGGCTTAGGACAGATACGCAGTATTTT
CASSRRLRTDTQYF
>TRBV6-1|few|-|TRBJ2-1
TGTGCCAGCAGTCCAACAGGGTGGGTTACCAATGAGCAGTTCTTC
CASSPTGWVTNEQFF
>TRBV20-1|many|-|TRBJ2-3
TGCAGTGCTGCAGTACAGGGCACAGATACGCAGTATTTT
CSAAVQGTDTQYF
>TRBV6-1|many|TRBD2|TRBJ2-3
TGTGCCAGCAGATCGTTGGCGGGGGGTTCAGATACGCAGTATTTT
CASRSLAGGSDTQYF
>TRBV28|many|TRBD1|TRBJ1-5
TGTGCCAGCAGCGGACCCGGGACAGGAAACAATCAGCCCCAGCATTTT
CASSGPGTGNNQPQHF
>TRBV9|many|-|TRBJ2-7
TGTGCCAGCAGCGTTCAGGGGGGACCTTACGAGCAGTACTTC
CASSVQGGPYEQYF
>TRBV27|many|-|TRBJ2-2
TGTGCCAGCAGTTTATGGGGGTCCGGGGAGCTGTTTTTT
CASSLWGSGELFF
>TRBV6-2/TRBV6-3|few|-|TRBJ2-3
TGTGCCAGCAGTTACTACGGGGGCCCGCGGGATACGCAGTATTTT
CASSYYGGPRDTQYF
>TRBV4-1|many|-|TRBJ1-3
TGCGCCAGCAGCCGCCTACCTGCCCCTGGAAACACCATATATTTT
CASSRLPAPGNTIYF
>TRBV9|many|-|TRBJ2-5
TGTGCCAGCAGCGTAGATCCGGGGGCAGAGACCCAGTACTTC
CASSVDPGAETQYF
>TRBV11-2|many|TRBD2|TRBJ2-1
TGTGCCAGCAGCCCCCGTAACAGCGGGGGTACGGATGAGCAGTTCTTC
CASSPRNSGGTDEQFF
>TRBV29-1|many|-|TRBJ1-2
TGCAGCGTTGAAATCAGCTATGGCTACACCTTC
CSVEISYGYTF
>TRBV6-6|many|TRBD2|TRBJ2-1
TGTGCCAGCAGCCTATCCCCGGGGGGGACATCCTCCTACAATGAGCAGTTCTTC
CASSLSPGGTSSYNEQFF
>TRBV6-1|many|-|TRBJ2-2
TGTGCCAGCAGTGAAAGGGTCTACACCGGGGAGCTGTTTTTT
CASSERVYTGELFF
>TRBV20-1|many|TRBD2|TRBJ2-2
TGCAGTGCTAGAGATGGCGGACTAGCTCCCGGGGAGCTGTTTTTT
CSARDGGLAPGELFF
>TRBV5-4|few|TRBD1|TRBJ2-7
TGTGCCAGCAGCTTGAGGGGACAGGGGGCGTACGAGCAGTACTTC
CASSLRGQGAYEQYF
>TRBV18|many|-|TRBJ1-1
TGTGCCAGCTCACCAGAGACGGGGAACACTGAAGCTTTCTTT
CASSPETGNTEAFF
>TRBV2|-|-|TRBJ1-1
TGTGCCAGTGTGAGACAGGCGATGAACACTGAAGCTTTCTTT
CASVRQAMNTEAFF
>TRBV5-1|many|-|TRBJ2-2
TGCGCCAGCAGCGGTAAACTAGGATCGAACACCGGGGAGCTGTTTTTT
CASSGKLGSNTGELFF
>TRBV6-2/TRBV6-3|many|TRBD2|TRBJ2-7
TGTGCCAGCAGTTCTTACCGCGGGGGTACCTACGAGCAGTACTTC
CASSSYRGGTYEQYF
>TRBV15|many|-|TRBJ1-6
TGTGCCACCAGTCGGGAAGGACACGCATTCGAACCCCTCCACTTT
CATSREGHAFEPLHF
>TRBV6-5|many|TRBD1|TRBJ2-3
TGTGCCAGCAGAACCGGGACAGGCACAGATACGCAGTATTTT
CASRTGTGTDTQYF
>TRBV28|many|-|TRBJ2-7
TGTGCCAGCAGTTTATGGAGGGGATACGAGCAGTACTTC
CASSLWRGYEQYF
>TRBV25-1|few|-|TRBJ2-6
TGTGCCAGCAGTGATAGTGAGGCCAACGTCCTGACTTTC
CASSDSEANVLTF
>TRBV6-1|many|-|TRBJ1-6
TGTGCCAGCACCGCGGGTGGGGGGCGGCTTTCACCCCTCCACTTT
CASTAGGGRLSPLHF
>TRBV6-2/TRBV6-3|many|TRBD2|TRBJ2-7
TGTGCCAGCAGTTACCGCGGGAGCGGGGGGAACTACGAGCAGTACTTC
CASSYRGSGGNYEQYF